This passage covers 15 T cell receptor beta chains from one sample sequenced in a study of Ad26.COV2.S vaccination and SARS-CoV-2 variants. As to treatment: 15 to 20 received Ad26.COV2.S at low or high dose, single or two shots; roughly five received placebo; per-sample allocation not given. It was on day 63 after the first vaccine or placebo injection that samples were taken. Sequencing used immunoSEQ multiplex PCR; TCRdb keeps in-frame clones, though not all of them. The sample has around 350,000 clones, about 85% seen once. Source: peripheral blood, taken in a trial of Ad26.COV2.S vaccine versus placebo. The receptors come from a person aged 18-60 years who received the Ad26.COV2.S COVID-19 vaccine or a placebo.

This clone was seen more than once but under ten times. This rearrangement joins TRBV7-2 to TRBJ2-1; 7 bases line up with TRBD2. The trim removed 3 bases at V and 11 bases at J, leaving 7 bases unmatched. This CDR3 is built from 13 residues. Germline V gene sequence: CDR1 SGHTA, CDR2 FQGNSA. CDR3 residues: CASSFSLGGKQFF. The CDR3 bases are TGTGCCAGCAGCTTCTCCTTGGGGGGGAAGCAGTTCTTC.

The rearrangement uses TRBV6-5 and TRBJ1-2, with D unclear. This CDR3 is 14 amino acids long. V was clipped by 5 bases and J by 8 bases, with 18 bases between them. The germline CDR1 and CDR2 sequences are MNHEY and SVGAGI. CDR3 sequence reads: CASSIQPLYEGYTF. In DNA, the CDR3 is TGTGCCAGCAGTATACAGCCACTCTATGAGGGCTACACCTTC.

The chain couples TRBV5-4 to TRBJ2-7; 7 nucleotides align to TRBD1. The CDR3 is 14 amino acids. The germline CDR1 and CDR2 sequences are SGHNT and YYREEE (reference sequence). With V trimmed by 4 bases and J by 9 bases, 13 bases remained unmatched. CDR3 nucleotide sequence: TGTGCCAGCAGCCCCGACAGGGCCCGGCGTGTGCAGTACTTC. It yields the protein CASSPDRARRVQYF. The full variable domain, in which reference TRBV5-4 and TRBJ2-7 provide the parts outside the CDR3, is ETGVTQSPTHLIKTRGQQVTLRCSSQSGHNTVSWYQQALGQGPQFIFQYYREEENGRGNFPPRFSGLQFPNYSSELNVNALELDDSALYLCASSPDRARRVQYFGPGTRLTVT.

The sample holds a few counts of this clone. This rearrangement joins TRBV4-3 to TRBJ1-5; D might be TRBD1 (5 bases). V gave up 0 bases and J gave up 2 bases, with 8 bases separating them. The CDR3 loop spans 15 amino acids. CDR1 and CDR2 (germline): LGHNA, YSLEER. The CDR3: CASSQDLRGNQPQHF. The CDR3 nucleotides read TGCGCCAGCAGCCAAGATCTCAGGGGCAATCAGCCCCAGCATTTT.

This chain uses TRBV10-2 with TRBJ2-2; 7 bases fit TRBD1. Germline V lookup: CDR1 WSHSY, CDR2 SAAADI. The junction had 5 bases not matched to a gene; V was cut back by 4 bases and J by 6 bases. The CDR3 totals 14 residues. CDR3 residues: CASSGDRVSGELFF. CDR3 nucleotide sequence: TGCGCCAGCAGTGGAGACAGGGTCTCCGGGGAGCTGTTTTTT.

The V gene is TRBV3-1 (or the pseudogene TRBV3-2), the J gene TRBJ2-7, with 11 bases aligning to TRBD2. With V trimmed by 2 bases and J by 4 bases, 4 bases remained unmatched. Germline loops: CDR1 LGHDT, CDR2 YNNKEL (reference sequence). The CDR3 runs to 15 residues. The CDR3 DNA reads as TGTGCCAGCAGCCAACCGGGACTAGCGGATTACGAGCAGTACTTC. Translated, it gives CASSQPGLADYEQYF.

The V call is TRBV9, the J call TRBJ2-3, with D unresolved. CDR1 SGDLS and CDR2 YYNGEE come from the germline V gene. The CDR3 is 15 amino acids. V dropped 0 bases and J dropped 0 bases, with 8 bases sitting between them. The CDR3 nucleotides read TGTGCCAGCAGCGTAGCTCCTGCTAGCACAGATACGCAGTATTTT. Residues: CASSVAPASTDTQYF. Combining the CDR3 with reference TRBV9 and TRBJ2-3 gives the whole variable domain DSGVTQTPKHLITATGQRVTLRCSPRSGDLSVYWYQQSLDQGLQFLIQYYNGEERAKGNILERFSAQQFPDLHSELNLSSLELGDSALYFCASSVAPASTDTQYFGPGTRLTVL.

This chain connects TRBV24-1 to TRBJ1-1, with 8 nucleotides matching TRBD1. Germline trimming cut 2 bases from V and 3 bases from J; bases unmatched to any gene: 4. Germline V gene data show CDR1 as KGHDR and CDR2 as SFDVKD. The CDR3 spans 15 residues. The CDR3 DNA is TGTGCCACCAGTGATTCGACGACAGGGGACACTGAAGCTTTCTTT. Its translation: CATSDSTTGDTEAFF.

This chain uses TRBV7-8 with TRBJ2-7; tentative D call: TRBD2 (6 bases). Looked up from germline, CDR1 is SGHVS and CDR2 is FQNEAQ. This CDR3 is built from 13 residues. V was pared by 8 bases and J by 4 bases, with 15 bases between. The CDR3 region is CASATAGGYEQYF. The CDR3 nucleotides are TGTGCCAGCGCAACAGCGGGCGGGTACGAGCAGTACTTC.

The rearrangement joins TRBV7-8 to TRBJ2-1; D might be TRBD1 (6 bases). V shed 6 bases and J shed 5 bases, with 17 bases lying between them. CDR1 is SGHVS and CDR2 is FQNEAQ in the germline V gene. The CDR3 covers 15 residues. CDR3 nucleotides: TGTGCCAGCAGAAAAGACAGGCTTGGCGACAATGAGCAGTTCTTC. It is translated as CASRKDRLGDNEQFF.

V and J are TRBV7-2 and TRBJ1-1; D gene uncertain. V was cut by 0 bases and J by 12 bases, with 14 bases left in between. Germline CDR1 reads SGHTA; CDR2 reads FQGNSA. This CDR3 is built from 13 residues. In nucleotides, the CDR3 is TGTGCCAGCAGCTTAGCCGTCCCGGTCGAACCTTTCTTT. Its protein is CASSLAVPVEPFF.

For the CDR3, the DNA is TGTGCCAGCAGCCCTGGGGGACAGGGTCCTCGCGGCTACACCTTC. It translates to CASSPGGQGPRGYTF. This rearrangement joins TRBV9 to TRBJ1-2, with 9 bases that match TRBD1. With V trimmed by 4 bases and J by 8 bases, 12 bases remained unmatched. The germline V gene has CDR1 SGDLS and CDR2 YYNGEE. The CDR3 totals 15 residues.

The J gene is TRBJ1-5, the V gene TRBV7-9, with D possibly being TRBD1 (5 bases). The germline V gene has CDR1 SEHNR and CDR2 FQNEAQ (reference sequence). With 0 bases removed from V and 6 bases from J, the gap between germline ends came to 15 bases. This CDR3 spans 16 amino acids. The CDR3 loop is CASSLARGGVSQPQHF. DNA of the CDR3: TGTGCCAGCAGCTTAGCGAGGGGAGGGGTTAGTCAGCCCCAGCATTTT.

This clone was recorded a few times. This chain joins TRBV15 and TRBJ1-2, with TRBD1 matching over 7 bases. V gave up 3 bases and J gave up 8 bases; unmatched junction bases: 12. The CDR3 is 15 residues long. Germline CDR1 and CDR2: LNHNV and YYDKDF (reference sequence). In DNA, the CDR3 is TGTGCCACCAGCAGGGGGAGACAGGGATTATCCGGCTACACCTTC. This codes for CATSRGRQGLSGYTF.

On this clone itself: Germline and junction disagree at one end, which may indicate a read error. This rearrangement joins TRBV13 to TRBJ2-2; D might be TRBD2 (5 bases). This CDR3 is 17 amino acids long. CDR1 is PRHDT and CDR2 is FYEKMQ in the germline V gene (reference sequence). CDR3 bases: TGTACCAGCAGCTTGCCCTCGCGGGCCCTGAACACCGGGGAGCTGTTTTTT. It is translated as CTSSLPSRALNTGELFF.